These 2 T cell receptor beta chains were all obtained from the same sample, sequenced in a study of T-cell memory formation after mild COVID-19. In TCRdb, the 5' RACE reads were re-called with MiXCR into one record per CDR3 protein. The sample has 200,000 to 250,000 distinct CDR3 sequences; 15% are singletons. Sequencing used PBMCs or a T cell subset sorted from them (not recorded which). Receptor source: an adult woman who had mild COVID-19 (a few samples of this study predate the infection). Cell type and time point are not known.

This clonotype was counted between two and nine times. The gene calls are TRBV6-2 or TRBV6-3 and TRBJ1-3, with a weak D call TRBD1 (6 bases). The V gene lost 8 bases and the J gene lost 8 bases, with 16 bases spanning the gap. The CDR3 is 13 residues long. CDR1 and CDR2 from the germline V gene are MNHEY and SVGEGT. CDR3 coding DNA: TGTGCCAGCCGCCCGCCAGGGGTGGACACCATATATTTT. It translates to CASRPPGVDTIYF.

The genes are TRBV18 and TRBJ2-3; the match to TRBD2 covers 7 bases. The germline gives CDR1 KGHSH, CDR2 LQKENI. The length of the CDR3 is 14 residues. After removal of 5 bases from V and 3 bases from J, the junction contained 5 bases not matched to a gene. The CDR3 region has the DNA TGTGCCAGCTCAGACGGGAGGTGGACAGATACGCAGTATTTT. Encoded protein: CASSDGRWTDTQYF.